Included here is one T cell receptor (beta chain) sequence, with context. Antigen unknown. This specimen belongs to a study of cytomegalovirus exposure and HLA in healthy donors. Study background: HLA-typed donors were the source of 86 million or so unique TCRs held in an early data release. Regarding the study as a whole: Productive rates of about 87% or about 30% were seen for most TCR beta V segments in an earlier analysis. There were 160 or so TCR beta chains listed as cytomegalovirus-associated. A later analysis found that most CMV-associated TCR beta chains appeared HLA-restricted.

The primer mix had 60 Vbeta and 13 Jbeta primers. Profiled with immunoSEQ multiplex PCR; TCRdb holds only in-frame clones, not every one. Of around 200,000 clones in the sample, approximately 75% were seen once. The CDR3 sequence is 17 residues long. Material: PBMCs. This receptor was obtained from a man under 40 in good health and CMV-seropositive. The chain employs TRBV21-1 and TRBJ1-2; the table assigns TRBD1, which was not confirmed against the DNA. TRBV21-1 constitutes a pseudogene. The CDR3 coding sequence is TGTGCCAGCAGCAAAGGGGCAGGGAATATCAAGTACTATGGCTACACCTTC. This sequence encodes CASSKGAGNIKYYGYTF.